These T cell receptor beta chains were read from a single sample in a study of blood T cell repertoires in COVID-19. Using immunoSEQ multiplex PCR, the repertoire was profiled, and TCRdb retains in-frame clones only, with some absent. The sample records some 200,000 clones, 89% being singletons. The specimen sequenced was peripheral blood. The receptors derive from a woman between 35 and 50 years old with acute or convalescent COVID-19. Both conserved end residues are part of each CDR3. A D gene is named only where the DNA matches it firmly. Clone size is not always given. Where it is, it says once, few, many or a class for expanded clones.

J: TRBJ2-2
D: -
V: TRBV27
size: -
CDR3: CASSSGLLGAGELFF
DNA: TGTGCCAGCAGTTCGGGACTCCTCGGCGCCGGGGAGCTGTTTTTT

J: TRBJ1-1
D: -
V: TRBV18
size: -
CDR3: CASSPLGNTEAFF
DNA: TGTGCCAGCTCACCTCTCGGGAACACTGAAGCTTTCTTT

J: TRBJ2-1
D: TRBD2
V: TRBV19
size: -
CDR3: CASSAGGDEQFF
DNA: TGTGCCAGTAGTGCGGGGGGGGATGAGCAGTTCTTC

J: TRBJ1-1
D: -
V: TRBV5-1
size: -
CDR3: CASSLSGTTMNTEAFF
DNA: TGCGCCAGCAGCTTGTCTGGGACAACCATGAACACTGAAGCTTTCTTT

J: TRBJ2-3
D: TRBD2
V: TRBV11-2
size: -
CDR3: CASSSPSGTDTQYF
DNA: TGTGCCAGCAGTTCGCCTAGCGGGACAGATACGCAGTATTTT

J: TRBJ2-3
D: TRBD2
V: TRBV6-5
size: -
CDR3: CASSYSKAGGTDTQYF
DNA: TGTGCCAGCAGTTACTCTAAAGCGGGGGGGACAGATACGCAGTATTTT

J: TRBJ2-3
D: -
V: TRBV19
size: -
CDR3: CASSIRGGATDTQYF
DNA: TGTGCCAGTAGTATAAGGGGGGGGGCCACAGATACGCAGTATTTT

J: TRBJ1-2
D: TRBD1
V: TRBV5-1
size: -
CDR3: CASSHWDRGVGNGYTF
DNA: TGCGCCAGCAGTCACTGGGACAGGGGGGTCGGCAATGGCTACACCTTC

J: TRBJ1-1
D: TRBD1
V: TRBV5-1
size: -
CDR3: CASSMRYPGQGRRDTEAFF
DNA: TGCGCCAGCAGCATGAGATATCCGGGACAGGGGAGACGAGACACTGAAGCTTTCTTT

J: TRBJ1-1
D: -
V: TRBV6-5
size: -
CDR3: CASSYSITVLNTEAFF
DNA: TGTGCCAGCAGTTACTCGATAACGGTGCTGAACACTGAAGCTTTCTTT

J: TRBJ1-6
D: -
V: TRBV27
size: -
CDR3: CASSLAGAGSPLHF
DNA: TGTGCCAGCAGTTTAGCAGGGGCTGGATCACCCCTCCACTTT

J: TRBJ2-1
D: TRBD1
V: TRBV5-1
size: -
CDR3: CASSLGGRQGKNEQFF
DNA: TGCGCCAGCAGCTTGGGGGGCCGACAGGGGAAAAATGAGCAGTTCTTC

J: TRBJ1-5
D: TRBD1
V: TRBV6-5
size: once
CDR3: CASQTTDRDNQPQHF
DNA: TGTGCCAGCCAGACTACGGACAGGGACAATCAGCCCCAGCATTTT

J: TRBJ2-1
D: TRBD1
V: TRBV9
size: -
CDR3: CASSEQGAKANEQFF
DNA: TGTGCCAGCAGCGAGCAGGGGGCGAAGGCCAATGAGCAGTTCTTC

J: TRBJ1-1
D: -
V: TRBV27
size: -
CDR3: CASSLGYNTEAFF
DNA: TGTGCCAGCAGTTTGGGCTACAACACTGAAGCTTTCTTT